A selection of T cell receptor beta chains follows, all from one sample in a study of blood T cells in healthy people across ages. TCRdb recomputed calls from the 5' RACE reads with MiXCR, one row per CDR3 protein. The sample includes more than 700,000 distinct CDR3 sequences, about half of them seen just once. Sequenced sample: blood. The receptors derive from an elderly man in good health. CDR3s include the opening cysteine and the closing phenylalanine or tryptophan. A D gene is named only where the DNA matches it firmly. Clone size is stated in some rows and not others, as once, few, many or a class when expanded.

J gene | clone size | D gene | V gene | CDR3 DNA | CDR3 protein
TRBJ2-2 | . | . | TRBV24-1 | TGTGCCACCAGTCAACACTCGAACACCGGGGAGCTGTTTTTT | CATSQHSNTGELFF
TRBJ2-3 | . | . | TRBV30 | TGTGCCTGGAGTGTACAGGAAGCGGGCGCAGATACGCAGTATTTT | CAWSVQEAGADTQYF
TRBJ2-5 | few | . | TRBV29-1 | TGCAGCGCAACAGGGCAGGAGACCCAGTACTTC | CSATGQETQYF
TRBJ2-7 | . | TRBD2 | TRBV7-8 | TGTGCCAGCAGCTTAGCGGACAGCGGGAGGGCCTATCAGTACTTC | CASSLADSGRAYQYF
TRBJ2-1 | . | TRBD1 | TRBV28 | TGTGCCAGCAGTCGACAGGGCTTCGGGGATGAGCAGTTCTTC | CASSRQGFGDEQFF
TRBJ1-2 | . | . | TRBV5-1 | TGCGCCAGCAGCTGGGATACGGTCTCAAGCTACACCTTC | CASSWDTVSSYTF
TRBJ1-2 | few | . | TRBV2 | TGTGCCAGCAGTGATACCGGTAACTATGGCTACACCTTC | CASSDTGNYGYTF
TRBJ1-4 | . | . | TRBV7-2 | TGTGCCAGCAGCTTAGCTCGGCGGTCAGGAGAAAAACTGTTTTTT | CASSLARRSGEKLFF
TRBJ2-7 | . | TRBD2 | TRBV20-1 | TGCAGTGCCCCCTGGGTGCAGCGGGGGGGCTACGAGCAGTACTTC | CSAPWVQRGGYEQYF
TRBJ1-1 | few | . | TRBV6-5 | TGTGCCAGCAGTGGGACCGGTAGTTATGAAGCTTTCTTT | CASSGTGSYEAFF
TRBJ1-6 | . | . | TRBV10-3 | TGTGCCATCGGGGAGCCACCCCTCCACTTT | CAIGEPPLHF
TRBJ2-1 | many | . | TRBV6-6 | TGTGCCAGCCGAGGAGGGAACAATGAGCAGTTCTTC | CASRGGNNEQFF
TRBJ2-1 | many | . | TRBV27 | TGTGCCAGCAGTATGCCTCGTAGGACAGGTCCCCCAGCGGGAGTTGAGCAGTTCTTC | CASSMPRRTGPPAGVEQFF
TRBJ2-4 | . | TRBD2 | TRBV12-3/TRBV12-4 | TGTGCCAGCAGTTTCCTAGCGGGGGGGTTCACACAGTACTTC | CASSFLAGGFTQYF
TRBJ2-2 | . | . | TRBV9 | TGTGCCAGCAGCGTAGACCCGCGGGGGAACACCGGGGAGCTGTTTTTT | CASSVDPRGNTGELFF
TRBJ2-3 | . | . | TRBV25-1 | TGTGCCAGCAGTGAATACAGCAGCACAGATACGCAGTATTTT | CASSEYSSTDTQYF
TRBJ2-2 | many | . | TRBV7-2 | TGTGCCAGCAGCCGTGCCCCGGGTTCGAACACCGGGGAGCTGTTTTTT | CASSRAPGSNTGELFF
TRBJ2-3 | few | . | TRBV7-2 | TGTGCCAGCACCTCACCACTCGGAGCAGGTCGGGATACGCAGTATTTT | CASTSPLGAGRDTQYF
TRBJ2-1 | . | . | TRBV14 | TGTGCCAGCAGCCAAATAGGCCGGTACAATGAGCAGTTCTTC | CASSQIGRYNEQFF
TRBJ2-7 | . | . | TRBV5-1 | TGCGCCAGCAGCTGGACCCTGGGAGGAATCGAGCAGTACTTC | CASSWTLGGIEQYF
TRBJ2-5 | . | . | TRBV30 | TGTGCCTGGGTCACGGGGGTGAGCCATCAGGGGACCCAGTACTTC | CAWVTGVSHQGTQYF
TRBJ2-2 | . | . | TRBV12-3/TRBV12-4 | TGTGCCAGCAGTGACCCCGGACGCGACTCGCTCACCGGGGAGCTGTTTTTT | CASSDPGRDSLTGELFF
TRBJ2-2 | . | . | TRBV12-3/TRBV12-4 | TGTGCCAGCAGTTTAAAGGGAGGCGGGGAGCTGTTTTTT | CASSLKGGGELFF
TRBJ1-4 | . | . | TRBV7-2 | TGTGCCAGCAGCTCTTCCGGGACCGCATATGGAAAACTGTTTTTT | CASSSSGTAYGKLFF
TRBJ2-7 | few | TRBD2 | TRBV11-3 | TGTGCCAGCAGCTTAGGAGCGGGAGACACCTACGAGCAGTACTTC | CASSLGAGDTYEQYF
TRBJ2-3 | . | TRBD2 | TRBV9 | TGTGCCAGCAGCGCAACCCTTGGACTAGCGGGCACAGATACGCAGTATTTT | CASSATLGLAGTDTQYF
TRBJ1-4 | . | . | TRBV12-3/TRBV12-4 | TGTGCCAGCAGCCACAGGAGGCAAGCTAATGAAAAACTGTTTTTT | CASSHRRQANEKLFF
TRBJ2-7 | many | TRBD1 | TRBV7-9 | TGTGCCAGCAGCGCAACTGCCGGGACAGGCTACGAGCAGTACTTC | CASSATAGTGYEQYF
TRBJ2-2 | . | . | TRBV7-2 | TGTGCCAGCAGCCCCTCCCTGGTCGGCTCCGGGGAGCTGTTTTTT | CASSPSLVGSGELFF
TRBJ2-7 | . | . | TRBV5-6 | TGTGCCAGCAGCTTGGTCCAGGGTCACAATGAGCAGTACTTC | CASSLVQGHNEQYF
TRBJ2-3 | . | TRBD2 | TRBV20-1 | TGCAGTGCTAGGGGGGATAGGCTAGCGGGAGGGCTGCCAGATACGCAGTATTTT | CSARGDRLAGGLPDTQYF
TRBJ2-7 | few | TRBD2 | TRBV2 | TGTGCCAGCAGTGAATTTCCTAGCGGAGCCTCCGAGCAGTACTTC | CASSEFPSGASEQYF
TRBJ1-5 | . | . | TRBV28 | TGTGCCACCCTTGTTGTGGGAGGTCAGCCCCAGCATTTT | CATLVVGGQPQHF